The 20 T cell receptor beta chains below all came from one sample that was sequenced in a study of shared clonotypes between healthy human individuals (dated by TCRdb to the early 2020s). For the CD8 naive samples, CD45RO-negative cells were positively selected for CCR7, yielding a CD45RA+CCR7+ population from which TemRA cells were excluded. The method behind the library was the immunoSEQ multiplex PCR assay. TCRdb took this table from immuneACCESS and kept in-frame rearrangements with V and J called. Such tables lack part of the clones; where checked against another copy, unresolved V genes explain under half of the gap, and the rest is unexplained. The sample table lists 1.5 million to 2.5 million clones, about 94% of them with a count of one. Jointly, the top ten make up approximately 1.2% of the sample. Sequenced sample: naive CD8+ T cells sorted from blood. Read against the paper, the sample's cell subset or site label means: CD45RA+CCR7+. The receptors stem from a man aged 18 to 35 in good health.

This rearrangement joins TRBV11-2 to TRBJ2-4; TRBD2 agrees at 9 bases. The germline V gene encodes CDR1 SGHAT and CDR2 FQNNGV. The CDR3 loop spans 14 amino acids. Trimming took 5 bases from V and 3 from J; bases not matched to a gene: 2. The CDR3 loop is CASSLTSGKNIQYF. The CDR3 DNA follows: TGTGCCAGCAGCCTGACTAGCGGCAAAAACATTCAGTACTTC.

The chain is built from TRBV2 and TRBJ2-7; tentatively, D is TRBD1 (6 bases). Germline V gene data show CDR1 as SNHLY and CDR2 as FYNNEI. The CDR3 extends over 15 amino acids. V was trimmed by 6 bases and J by 0 bases, leaving 15 bases between them. The CDR3 region has the DNA TGTGCCAGCAGGCTTTCTACAGGGTTCTCCTACGAGCAGTACTTC. It specifies CASRLSTGFSYEQYF.

This chain uses TRBV27 with TRBJ2-2, with 7 bases fitting TRBD1. The germline V gene encodes CDR1 MNHEY and CDR2 SMNVEV (reference sequence). There are 14 residues in the CDR3. Trimming at V came to 5 bases and at J to 6 bases, leaving 6 bases not matched to a gene. CDR3 sequence reads: CASSPRQGSGELFF. In nucleotides, the CDR3 is TGTGCCAGCAGTCCACGACAGGGTTCCGGGGAGCTGTTTTTT.

The gene calls are TRBV9 and TRBJ2-7; 10 nucleotides align to TRBD1. The CDR3 contains 14 residues. Trimming took 2 bases from V and 6 from J; bases not matched to a gene: 5. CDR1 SGDLS and CDR2 YYNGEE come from the germline V gene. The CDR3 nucleotides are TGTGCCAGCAGCGTGACAGGGGGCTCAGGCGAGCAGTACTTC. Protein product: CASSVTGGSGEQYF. The full variable domain, rest sourced from reference TRBV9 and TRBJ2-7, is DSGVTQTPKHLITATGQRVTLRCSPRSGDLSVYWYQQSLDQGLQFLIQYYNGEERAKGNILERFSAQQFPDLHSELNLSSLELGDSALYFCASSVTGGSGEQYFGPGTRLTVT.

The chain couples TRBV6-5 to TRBJ1-1; TRBD1 matches 8 bases. CDR3 length: 14 amino acids. The trim removed 5 bases at V and 7 bases at J, leaving 9 bases unmatched. Germline CDR1 and CDR2: MNHEY and SVGAGI. The CDR3 nucleotides are TGTGCCAGCAGTGGAACAACAGGGGGGATTGAAGCTTTCTTT. Amino acids: CASSGTTGGIEAFF.

This clone was observed a single time. At the DNA level, this CDR3 is encoded by other sequences in the same sample as well. The chain combines TRBV11-2 with TRBJ1-5, with no clear D. V lost 1 base and J lost 4, with 2 bases in between. CDR1 is SGHAT and CDR2 is FQNNGV in the germline V gene. This CDR3 comprises 12 residues. The CDR3 bases are TGTGCCAGCAGCTTAGGTAATCAGCCCCAGCATTTT. Translated, it gives CASSLGNQPQHF. Complete variable domain (other parts from reference TRBV11-2 and TRBJ1-5): EAGVAQSPRYKIIEKRQSVAFWCNPISGHATLYWYQQILGQGPKLLIQFQNNGVVDDSQLPKDRFSAERLKGVDSTLKIQPAKLEDSAVYLCASSLGNQPQHFGDGTRLSIL.

The chain is built from TRBV6-5 and TRBJ1-4, with unresolved D. Germline-derived CDR1 and CDR2 are MNHEY and SVGAGI. The CDR3 is made up of 11 amino acids. V lost 7 bases and J lost 7, with 7 bases in between. In nucleotides, the CDR3 is TGTGCCAGCAAGGACGGTGAAAAACTGTTTTTT. Amino acid sequence: CASKDGEKLFF.

The chain combines TRBV6-1 with TRBJ2-5; 8 bases fit TRBD2. V shed 5 bases, J shed 5 bases, and the junction held 10 bases outside the gene matches. CDR3 length: 15 residues. In germline, CDR1 is MNHNS, CDR2 SASEGT. CDR3 DNA: TGTGCCAGCAGTCCCGCCGGGGGGGCCCGGGAGACCCAGTACTTC. This codes for CASSPAGGARETQYF.

This clone was picked up one time. The CDR3 spells CASSAYRGYEQYF. The CDR3 bases are TGTGCCAGCAGCGCATACCGAGGCTACGAGCAGTACTTC. The chain is built from TRBV27 and TRBJ2-7, with D unresolved. Trimming left V 6 bases short and J 3 bases short, with 12 bases between. Germline V gives CDR1 MNHEY, CDR2 SMNVEV (reference sequence). There are 13 residues in the CDR3.

The J gene is TRBJ1-5, the V gene TRBV7-9; 12 bases agree with TRBD1. The length of the CDR3 is 18 residues. V was clipped by 5 bases and J by 0 bases; unmatched bases: 8. The germline CDR1 and CDR2 sequences are SEHNR and FQNEAQ (reference sequence). CDR3 in amino acids: CASSLGTGGLYSNQPQHF. CDR3 sequence (DNA): TGTGCCAGCAGCCTAGGGACAGGGGGCCTTTATAGCAATCAGCCCCAGCATTTT. The whole variable domain, remainder taken from reference TRBV7-9 and TRBJ1-5, is DTGVSQNPRHKITKRGQNVTFRCDPISEHNRLYWYRQTLGQGPEFLTYFQNEAQLEKSRLLSDRFSAERPKGSFSTLEIQRTEQGDSAMYLCASSLGTGGLYSNQPQHFGDGTRLSIL.

The chain couples TRBV19 to TRBJ2-7, with 10 bases lining up with TRBD1. J gave up 3 bases and V 3 bases, and 2 bases lay outside the gene matches. Germline loops: CDR1 LNHDA, CDR2 SQIVND (reference sequence). The CDR3 is made up of 14 amino acids. Here the CDR3 reads CASSIGDRGYEQYF. In DNA form, the CDR3 reads TGTGCCAGTAGTATTGGGGACAGGGGCTACGAGCAGTACTTC.

V usage is TRBV15 and J usage is TRBJ1-4, with unresolved D. In germline, CDR1 is LNHNV, CDR2 YYDKDF (reference sequence). The CDR3 sequence is 14 residues long. V lost 1 base and J lost 4, with 7 bases in between. In nucleotides, the CDR3 is TGTGCCACCAGCAGAGTACAGAGTAATGAAAAACTGTTTTTT. Translating gives CATSRVQSNEKLFF.

This sequence joins TRBV2 and TRBJ2-3; the D gene could be TRBD1 or TRBD2 (5 bases each). This CDR3 region has 15 residues. Trimming left V 5 bases short and J 2 bases short, with 14 bases between. Germline CDR1 is SNHLY and CDR2 is FYNNEI. CDR3 protein: CASSPGTLSTDTQYF. DNA of the CDR3: TGTGCCAGCAGTCCCGGGACGCTTTCCACAGATACGCAGTATTTT. Full variable domain (remainder filled in from reference TRBV2 and TRBJ2-3): EPEVTQTPSHQVTQMGQEVILRCVPISNHLYFYWYRQILGQKVEFLVSFYNNEISEKSEIFDDQFSVERPDGSNFTLKIRSTKLEDSAMYFCASSPGTLSTDTQYFGPGTRLTVL.

The rearrangement joins TRBV28 to TRBJ2-1; possibly TRBD2 for D (7 bases). Per the germline V gene, CDR1 is MDHEN and CDR2 is SYDVKM. The CDR3 covers 16 residues. Trimming stripped 3 bases from V and 2 bases from J, with 14 bases between. The CDR3 here is CASSFYRGATYNEQFF. The CDR3 region has the DNA TGTGCCAGCAGTTTTTACCGGGGGGCAACCTACAATGAGCAGTTCTTC.

The chain couples TRBV4-1 to TRBJ2-1, with D uncertain. The CDR3 length is 12 residues. Germline V lookup: CDR1 MGHRA, CDR2 YSYEKL. The V end lost 0 bases, the J end lost 12 bases, and 9 bases lay between the germline ends. The DNA for the CDR3 is TGCGCCAGCAGCCAAGATCGTACACTGCAGTTCTTC. Residues: CASSQDRTLQFF.

The chain has TRBV28 and TRBJ2-1, with D tentatively TRBD1 or TRBD2 (6 bases each). Germline loops: CDR1 MDHEN, CDR2 SYDVKM. This CDR3 region has 14 residues. V lost 6 bases and J 8 bases, leaving 17 bases between the germline ends. This CDR3 reads CASSPVEGGDEQFF. Written as DNA, the CDR3 is TGTGCCAGCAGCCCGGTAGAGGGGGGCGATGAGCAGTTCTTC.

The V and J genes are TRBV11-2 and TRBJ1-1, with D unresolved. Germline-derived CDR1 and CDR2 are SGHAT and FQNNGV. CDR3 length: 12 amino acids. V was pared by 5 bases and J by 0 bases, with 4 bases between. CDR3 loop: CASSTMNTEAFF. The CDR3 DNA reads TGTGCCAGCAGCACCATGAACACTGAAGCTTTCTTT.

The rearrangement joins TRBV30 to TRBJ2-7; tentatively, D is TRBD2 (6 bases). The CDR3 sequence is 13 residues long. Germline CDR1 GTSNPN, CDR2 SVGIG (reference sequence). The V gene lost 5 bases and the J gene lost 0 bases, with 11 bases spanning the gap. The CDR3 DNA is TGTGCCTGGGGGACTGCCGCCTCCTACGAGCAGTACTTC. Translated: CAWGTAASYEQYF.

This chain joins TRBV29-1 and TRBJ1-2; tentative D call: TRBD1 (5 bases). Trimming removed 7 bases from V and 0 bases from J, with 12 bases in between. The CDR3 covers 13 residues. CDR1 and CDR2 (germline): SQVTM, ANQGSEA. This CDR3 reads CSAPGPPNYGYTF. The CDR3, as DNA: TGCAGCGCTCCGGGACCGCCTAACTATGGCTACACCTTC. The full variable domain, rest sourced from reference TRBV29-1 and TRBJ1-2, is SAVISQKPSRDICQRGTSLTIQCQVDSQVTMMFWYRQQPGQSLTLIATANQGSEATYESGFVIDKFPISRPNLTFSTLTVSNMSPEDSSIYLCSAPGPPNYGYTFGSGTRLTVV.

This chain uses TRBV7-2 with TRBJ1-1; D possibly corresponds to TRBD1 (6 bases). V was shortened by 1 base and J by 3 bases, with 18 bases between the two germline ends. Germline values: CDR1 SGHTA, CDR2 FQGNSA. The CDR3 has 17 amino acids. DNA for the CDR3: TGTGCCAGCAGCTTAGAGCTGGGGGCGGAGGAGGACACTGAAGCTTTCTTT. It yields the protein CASSLELGAEEDTEAFF.